The 5 T cell receptor beta chains reported below all come from one sample, sequenced in a study of T-cell memory formation after mild COVID-19. TCRdb fed the 5' RACE reads into MiXCR, producing one record per CDR3 protein. Here the sample spans about 430,000 distinct CDR3 sequences, about a sixth being singletons. Sequenced sample: PBMCs or a T cell subset sorted from them (not recorded which). Every receptor here comes from a man aged 18-30 years who had mild COVID-19 (a few samples of this study predate the infection). Cell type and time point are not known.

This rearrangement joins TRBV18 to TRBJ1-2, with a possible D match to TRBD1 (5 bases). Trimming took 1 base from V and 7 from J, leaving 13 bases between them. Germline assignment: CDR1 KGHSH and CDR2 LQKENI. This CDR3 spans 14 amino acids. CDR3: CASSPLEGLGGYTF. The CDR3 coding sequence is TGTGCCAGCTCACCACTGGAGGGGTTAGGTGGCTACACCTTC.

This clonotype occurred many times. The rearrangement links TRBV14 to TRBJ2-3, with TRBD2 identical over 9 bases. The CDR3 runs 15 residues. The germline gives CDR1 SGHDN, CDR2 FVKESK. Trimming cost V 5 bases and J 0 bases; bases outside gene matches: 3. CDR3 bases: TGTGCCAGCAGCTCTAGCGGGGTTAGCACAGATACGCAGTATTTT. It codes for CASSSSGVSTDTQYF.

This clonotype turned up a few times. The V gene is TRBV7-9, the J gene TRBJ1-1; 7 bases map to TRBD1. Germline V gives CDR1 SEHNR, CDR2 FQNEAQ (reference sequence). The J segment lost 4 bases and the V segment lost 2 bases, leaving 4 bases of the junction unmatched. There are 14 residues in the CDR3. CDR3: CASSLTGEGTEAFF. DNA of the CDR3: TGTGCCAGCAGCTTAACAGGGGAGGGCACTGAAGCTTTCTTT.

This chain links TRBV7-9 with TRBJ2-3; 11 nucleotides agree with TRBD1. This CDR3 has 14 residues. After removal of 10 bases from V and 2 bases from J, the junction contained 5 bases not matched to a gene. From germline, CDR1 is SEHNR and CDR2 FQNEAQ (reference sequence). The CDR3 nucleotides are TGTGCCACAAGCGGACAGGGGGCCACAGATACGCAGTATTTT. Translating it yields CATSGQGATDTQYF.

The chain has TRBV20-1 and TRBJ2-4; D may be TRBD1 (5 bases). The CDR3 consists of 14 residues. Germline-derived CDR1 and CDR2 are DFQATT and SNEGSKA (reference sequence). V shed 3 bases and J shed 0 bases, with 9 bases lying between them. CDR3 DNA: TGCAGTGCTAGCGACAGCCTAGCCAAAAACATTCAGTACTTC. This encodes CSASDSLAKNIQYF.